This T cell receptor beta chain was sequenced during a study of T cell responses to AZD1222 COVID-19 vaccine. Using immunoSEQ multiplex PCR, the repertoire was profiled, and TCRdb retains in-frame clones only, with some absent. The sample yields around 58,000 clones, more than 70% seen once. The length of the CDR3 is 15 residues. CDR1 is MNHEY and CDR2 is SMNVEV in the germline V gene (reference sequence). The V end lost 2 bases, the J end lost 4 bases, and 14 bases lay between the germline ends. This clone occurred a few times. Its target is unknown. Study-wide findings and caveats: Spike as a whole was targeted by vaccine-associated CD4 TCRs, dominant at 160-218 and 743-854. Spike-specific TCR repertoires showed rising breadth and depth after two AZD1222 doses. Repertoires in all cases were sampled only once the peak T cell response had passed. Donors were chiefly white British, with a greater number of females, and clonal diversity was perhaps underestimated.

The TCR comes from an adult who received the AZD1222 COVID-19 vaccine. The chain links TRBV27 to TRBJ1-1, with D perhaps matching TRBD1 (6 bases). The input for sequencing was peripheral blood, taken 28 days after the second AZD1222 dose. The CDR3 DNA sequence: TGTGCCAGCAGTTTAAGTAGGGGAGGGGGCACTGAAGCTTTCTTT. Amino acids: CASSLSRGGGTEAFF.